This passage covers 22 T cell receptor beta chains from one sample sequenced in a study of CD8+ T cells in alopecia areata. Extracted RNA was reverse transcribed into cDNA, the sequencing template. Libraries were prepared by immunoSEQ multiplex PCR; TCRdb keeps only in-frame clonotypes and omits some of them. The sample includes about 69,000 clones, under 75% of them seen just once. The source was CD8+ T cells sorted from blood, collected at week 0. The receptor set was obtained from a human donor with alopecia areata.

This CDR3 is CASSLWGGDAEQFF. Here the CDR3 DNA reads TGTGCCAGCAGTTTGTGGGGGGGAGATGCTGAGCAGTTCTTC. The V call is TRBV27, the J call TRBJ2-1; 7 bases align to TRBD2. Germline V CDR1 and CDR2: MNHEY, SMNVEV (reference sequence). V dropped 3 bases and J dropped 9; count of bases not matched to a gene: 8. The CDR3 length is 14 residues.

The CDR3 protein is CASSEQTNYGYTF. The CDR3 DNA sequence: TGCGCCAGCAGTGAACAAACTAACTATGGCTACACCTTC. The genes are TRBV10-2 and TRBJ1-2, with no clear D. Trimming removed 3 bases from V and 0 bases from J, with 5 bases in between. This CDR3 comprises 13 residues. Germline V lookup: CDR1 WSHSY, CDR2 SAAADI.

The chain couples TRBV28 to TRBJ1-5; TRBD1 aligns across 10 bases. The CDR3 loop spans 15 amino acids. Trimming took 3 bases from V and 5 from J; bases not matched to a gene: 4. Germline V gene sequence: CDR1 MDHEN, CDR2 SYDVKM. CDR3 DNA sequence: TGTGCCAGCAGTTTCGTGGGACAGGGGTATCAGCCCCAGCATTTT. Its protein product is CASSFVGQGYQPQHF.

This sequence joins TRBV7-9 and TRBJ2-5; TRBD2 aligns across 7 bases. The CDR3 is 14 amino acids. Germline CDR1 and CDR2: SEHNR and FQNEAQ (reference sequence). Germline trimming cut 6 bases from V and 4 bases from J; bases unmatched to any gene: 8. The CDR3 protein is CASSGEGSPETQYF. CDR3 DNA sequence: TGTGCCAGCAGTGGGGAGGGGTCCCCAGAGACCCAGTACTTC.

In the case of this clone: The junction shows a germline mismatch at one end, possibly a read error. V gene TRBV4-2 combines with J gene TRBJ2-7; weak D call: TRBD2 (5 bases). Germline lookup yields CDR1 LGHNA and CDR2 YNFKEQ. The CDR3 covers 11 residues. CDR3 sequence: CASSQGKEAFF. Written as DNA, the CDR3 is TGTGCCAGCAGCCAAGGAAAGGAGGCGTTCTTC.

This chain connects TRBV7-2 to TRBJ2-3; D is undetermined. CDR1 is SGHTA and CDR2 is FQGNSA in the germline V gene. CDR3 size: 15 residues. Trimming stripped 2 bases from V and 2 bases from J, with 11 bases between. CDR3 loop: CASSLLPRTTDTQYF. CDR3 DNA: TGTGCCAGCAGCTTATTACCACGGACCACAGATACGCAGTATTTT.

This CDR3 is CATSTAERDGYTF. The DNA for the CDR3 is TGTGCCACCAGCACAGCCGAAAGGGATGGCTACACCTTC. The rearrangement uses TRBV15 and TRBJ1-2, with no clear D. The V end was cut by 4 bases, the J end by 6 bases, with 12 bases between. Germline values: CDR1 LNHNV, CDR2 YYDKDF (reference sequence). CDR3 length equals 13 residues.

The V gene is TRBV2, the J gene TRBJ1-3; D gene unclear. The CDR3 is made up of 15 amino acids. CDR1 and CDR2 (germline): SNHLY, FYNNEI. The ends were cut back, 6 bases at V and 0 bases at J, with 12 bases in the middle. The CDR3 DNA reads as TGTGCCAGCAGGCCGACATTGAGCTCTGGAAACACCATATATTTT. Its protein product is CASRPTLSSGNTIYF.

The chain joins TRBV9 to TRBJ1-1; D remains ambiguous. The germline V gene encodes CDR1 SGDLS and CDR2 YYNGEE. CDR3 length: 11 amino acids. V lost 0 bases, J lost 5 bases, and 2 bases lay in between. This CDR3 reads CASSVETEAFF. CDR3 in DNA: TGTGCCAGCAGCGTAGAGACTGAAGCTTTCTTT.

The V and J genes are TRBV19 and TRBJ2-4; 9 nucleotides line up with TRBD2. Germline values: CDR1 LNHDA, CDR2 SQIVND (reference sequence). The CDR3 is 16 amino acids. Trimming removed 0 bases from V and 5 bases from J; junction bases left unmatched: 5. The CDR3 nucleotides are TGTGCCAGTAGTATAGATTTAGCGGGAGTCCAAAACATTCAGTACTTC. Protein product: CASSIDLAGVQNIQYF.

Only a few counts were recorded for this clone. The genes are TRBV29-1 and TRBJ2-2; the D gene is possibly TRBD2 (6 bases). Deletions cut 6 bases from V and 7 bases from J, with 15 bases between. Germline V gives CDR1 SQVTM, CDR2 ANQGSEA. This CDR3 is 13 amino acids long. The CDR3 DNA sequence: TGCAGCGTCGGGGACTTTATGGGCGGGGAGCTGTTTTTT. Amino acids: CSVGDFMGGELFF.

The chain joins TRBV30 to TRBJ2-1; D assignment may be TRBD1 or TRBD2 (5 bases each). The V and J ends lost 5 bases and 10 bases respectively, with 15 bases between them. Germline CDR1 is GTSNPN and CDR2 is SVGIG (reference sequence). The CDR3 is 12 amino acids. The CDR3 loop is CAWSGMGREQFF. DNA of the CDR3: TGTGCCTGGTCCGGGATGGGACGGGAGCAGTTCTTC.

This clone was seen more than once but under ten times. The chain couples TRBV4-1 to TRBJ2-3; D is uncertain. Germline values: CDR1 MGHRA, CDR2 YSYEKL. Trimming stripped 4 bases from V and 0 bases from J, with 8 bases between. The CDR3 loop spans 14 amino acids. As DNA, the CDR3 is TGCGCCAGCAGCCGAGAGTCAAGCACAGATACGCAGTATTTT. Translated, it gives CASSRESSTDTQYF.

This clone was counted a few times. The V and J genes are TRBV7-9 and TRBJ2-7; the D is unclear. V lost 3 bases, J lost 0 bases, and 9 bases lay in between. This CDR3 is 14 amino acids long. Germline V CDR1 and CDR2: SEHNR, FQNEAQ (reference sequence). The CDR3 spells CASSFDGLSYEQYF. The CDR3 DNA sequence: TGTGCCAGCAGCTTTGACGGCCTCTCCTACGAGCAGTACTTC.

The chain is built from TRBV30 and TRBJ1-2; tentative D call: TRBD1 (6 bases). CDR1 GTSNPN and CDR2 SVGIG come from the germline V gene (reference sequence). The V gene lost 4 bases and the J gene lost 3 bases, with 15 bases spanning the gap. This CDR3 comprises 14 residues. The CDR3 protein is CAWTDTGPHYGYTF. The CDR3 coding sequence is TGTGCCTGGACCGACACAGGGCCGCACTATGGCTACACCTTC.

The chain joins TRBV7-9 to TRBJ2-5; D gene unclear. The CDR3 spans 12 residues. The germline CDR1 and CDR2 sequences are SEHNR and FQNEAQ (reference sequence). The ends were cut back, 3 bases at V and 4 bases at J, with 6 bases in the middle. The CDR3, as DNA: TGTGCCAGCAGCTTCGATGGAGAGACCCAGTACTTC. It is translated as CASSFDGETQYF.

Details on this clone: This CDR3 is also generated by other DNA sequences in the sample. DNA of the CDR3: TGTGCCAGCAGCTTAGAAGGGCGGATGAACACTGAAGCTTTCTTT. Its protein product is CASSLEGRMNTEAFF. The chain recombines TRBV7-2 with TRBJ1-1; no clear D. Trimming pared 1 base from V and 0 bases from J, leaving 9 bases between. The CDR3 covers 15 residues. Germline values: CDR1 SGHTA, CDR2 FQGNSA.

The rearrangement links TRBV4-1 to TRBJ2-2; D is unclear. Germline loops: CDR1 MGHRA, CDR2 YSYEKL. This CDR3 is built from 16 residues. V dropped 0 bases and J dropped 4 bases, with 12 bases sitting between them. In nucleotides, the CDR3 is TGCGCCAGCAGCCAAGAAACTCATCCGGGCACCGGGGAGCTGTTTTTT. Its translation: CASSQETHPGTGELFF.

The chain is built from TRBV4-3 and TRBJ2-1; TRBD2 is a possible D gene (5 bases). Trimming pared 0 bases from V and 4 bases from J, leaving 16 bases between. Germline lookup yields CDR1 LGHNA and CDR2 YSLEER. There are 17 residues in the CDR3. The CDR3 loop reads CASSQDQASGIYNEQFF. The DNA for the CDR3 is TGCGCCAGCAGCCAAGATCAAGCGAGCGGAATATACAATGAGCAGTTCTTC.

A remark on this clone: One junction end does not reproduce the germline sequence, and a read error may be involved. The rearrangement uses TRBV2 and TRBJ2-5; D may be TRBD1 (6 bases). This CDR3 is 13 amino acids long. Germline CDR1 reads SNHLY; CDR2 reads FYNNEI. For the CDR3, the DNA is TGTGCCAGCAGGATGACAGGCGAAGAAACCCAGTACTTC. Its protein product is CASRMTGEETQYF.

This sequence joins TRBV29-1 and TRBJ2-7, with D unclear. The germline V gene encodes CDR1 SQVTM and CDR2 ANQGSEA. This CDR3 is 11 amino acids long. Trimming took off 4 bases at V and 5 bases at J, with 9 bases between the two ends. The CDR3 DNA is TGCAGCGTTGTTGAACGGAACGAGCAGTACTTC. Translation: CSVVERNEQYF.

The rearrangement links TRBV29-1 to TRBJ1-1, with D hard to call. CDR3 length: 13 amino acids. Per germline, CDR1 SQVTM and CDR2 ANQGSEA. CDR3 DNA: TGCAGTGCTGTTGAGGGTCCGAACACTGAAGCTTTCTTT. It yields the protein CSAVEGPNTEAFF.